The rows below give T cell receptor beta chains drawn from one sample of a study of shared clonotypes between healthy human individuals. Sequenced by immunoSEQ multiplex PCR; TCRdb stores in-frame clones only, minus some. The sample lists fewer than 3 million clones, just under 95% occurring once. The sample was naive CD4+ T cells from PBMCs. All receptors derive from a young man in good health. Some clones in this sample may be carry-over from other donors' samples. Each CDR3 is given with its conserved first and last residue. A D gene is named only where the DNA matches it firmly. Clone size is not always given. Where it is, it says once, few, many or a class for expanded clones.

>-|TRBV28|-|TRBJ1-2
CASSLEGSRGYTF
TGTGCCAGCAGTTTGGAGGGATCGCGTGGCTACACCTTC
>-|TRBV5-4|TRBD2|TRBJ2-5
CASSSAGEGKTQYF
TGTGCCAGCAGCTCGGCGGGAGAGGGCAAGACCCAGTACTTC
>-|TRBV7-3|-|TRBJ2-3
CASRIGGLGSDTQYF
TGTGCCAGCAGGATAGGCGGCCTCGGGAGCGATACGCAGTATTTT
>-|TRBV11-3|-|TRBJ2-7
CASSLAVDYEQYF
TGTGCCAGCAGCTTAGCGGTTGACTACGAGCAGTACTTC
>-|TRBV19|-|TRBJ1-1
CASSINRVNTEAFF
TGTGCCAGTAGTATAAATAGGGTGAACACTGAAGCTTTCTTT
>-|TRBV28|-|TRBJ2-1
CASRFPGVLYNEQFF
TGTGCCAGCAGATTTCCAGGCGTGCTCTACAATGAGCAGTTCTTC
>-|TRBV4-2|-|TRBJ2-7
CASSQPTYGTGEQYF
TGTGCCAGCAGCCAACCTACCTATGGGACGGGAGAGCAGTACTTC
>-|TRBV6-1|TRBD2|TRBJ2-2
CASSGGGTGELFF
TGTGCCAGCAGTGGGGGAGGGACCGGGGAGCTGTTTTTT
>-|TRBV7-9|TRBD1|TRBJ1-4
CASSAGTGEISEKLFF
TGTGCCAGCAGCGCGGGCACAGGGGAGATCAGTGAAAAACTGTTTTTT
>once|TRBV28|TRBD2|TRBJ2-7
CASSSTGGSYEQYF
TGTGCCAGCAGTTCCACGGGAGGTTCCTACGAGCAGTACTTC
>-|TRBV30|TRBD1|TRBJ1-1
CAWSGGRGDTEAFF
TGTGCCTGGAGTGGTGGCAGGGGGGACACTGAAGCTTTCTTT
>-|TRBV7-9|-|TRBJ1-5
CASSLSGPLNQPQHF
TGTGCCAGCAGCTTATCAGGCCCACTCAATCAGCCCCAGCATTTT
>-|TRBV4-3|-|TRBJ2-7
CASSQDARREQYF
TGCGCCAGCAGCCAAGATGCGAGGCGCGAGCAGTACTTC
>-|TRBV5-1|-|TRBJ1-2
CASSLGVSASGGYTF
TGCGCCAGCAGCTTGGGAGTTTCGGCCTCCGGGGGCTACACCTTC
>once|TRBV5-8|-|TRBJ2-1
CASSLDGGPYNEQFF
TGTGCCAGCAGCTTGGACGGAGGGCCCTACAATGAGCAGTTCTTC
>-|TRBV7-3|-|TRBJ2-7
CASSTDSLSYEQYF
TGTGCCAGCAGCACGGACAGTCTCTCCTACGAGCAGTACTTC
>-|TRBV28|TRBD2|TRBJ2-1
CASSQLRSSGSANEQFF
TGTGCCAGCAGTCAGCTCCGGTCTAGCGGGTCGGCGAATGAGCAGTTCTTC
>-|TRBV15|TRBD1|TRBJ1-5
CATSRTDRGSTQHF
TGTGCCACCAGCAGAACGGACAGGGGGAGTACCCAGCATTTT
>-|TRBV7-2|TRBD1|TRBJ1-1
CASSLLGGMNTEAFF
TGTGCCAGCAGCTTATTAGGGGGCATGAACACTGAAGCTTTCTTT
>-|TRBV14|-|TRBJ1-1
CASSHTTGSLGTEAFF
TGTGCCAGCAGCCACACGACAGGTTCCCTCGGGACTGAAGCTTTCTTT
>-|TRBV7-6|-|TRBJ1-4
CASSRVGRGEKLFF
TGTGCCAGCAGTAGGGTGGGCAGGGGAGAAAAACTGTTTTTT
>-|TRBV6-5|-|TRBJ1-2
CASRRGRVGYGYTF
TGTGCCAGCCGCCGTGGAAGGGTTGGCTATGGCTACACCTTC
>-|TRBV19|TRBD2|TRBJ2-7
CASGRLAGSYEQYF
TGTGCCAGCGGTCGACTAGCGGGCTCCTACGAGCAGTACTTC
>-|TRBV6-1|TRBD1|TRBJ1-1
CASSGRQGEAFF
TGTGCCAGCAGTGGGAGACAGGGGGAAGCTTTCTTT
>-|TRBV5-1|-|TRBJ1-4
CASSLEGRNEKLFF
TGCGCCAGCAGCTTGGAGGGACGTAATGAAAAACTGTTTTTT
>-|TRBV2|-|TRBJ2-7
CASSEWSDSSYEQYF
TGTGCCAGCAGTGAATGGAGTGATTCCTCCTACGAGCAGTACTTC
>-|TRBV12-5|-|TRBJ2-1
CASGPHAWSSYNEQFF
TGTGCTAGTGGGCCCCATGCCTGGAGCTCCTACAATGAGCAGTTCTTC
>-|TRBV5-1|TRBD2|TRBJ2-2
CASSSNSGSTGELFF
TGCGCCAGCAGCTCGAATAGCGGGAGCACCGGGGAGCTGTTTTTT
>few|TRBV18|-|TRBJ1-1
CASSPLGGGTEAFF
TGTGCCAGCTCACCTTTAGGCGGGGGGACTGAAGCTTTCTTT
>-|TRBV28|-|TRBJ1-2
CASSQNTFGYTF
TGTGCCAGCAGCCAAAACACATTTGGCTACACCTTC
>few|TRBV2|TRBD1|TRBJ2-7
CASSAGQAYEQYF
TGTGCCAGCAGTGCTGGACAGGCCTACGAGCAGTACTTC